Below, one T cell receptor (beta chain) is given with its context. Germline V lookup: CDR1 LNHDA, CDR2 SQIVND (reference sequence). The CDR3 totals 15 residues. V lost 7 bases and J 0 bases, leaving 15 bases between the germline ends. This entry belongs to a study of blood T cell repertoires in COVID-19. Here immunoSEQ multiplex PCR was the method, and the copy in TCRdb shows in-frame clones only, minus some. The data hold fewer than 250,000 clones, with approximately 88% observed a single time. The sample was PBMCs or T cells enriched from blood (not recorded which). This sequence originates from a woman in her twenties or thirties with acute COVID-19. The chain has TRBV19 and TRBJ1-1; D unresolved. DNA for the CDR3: TGTGCCAGTACCCGCGGCGGTATCATGAACACTGAAGCTTTCTTT. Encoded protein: CASTRGGIMNTEAFF.